This TCR beta chain emerged from a study of tumor and adjacent non-tumor tissue in lung cancer. Study outcomes and limitations: Significantly higher TCR diversity was found in tumor than normal lung.

Germline lookup yields CDR1 MNHEY and CDR2 SVGEGT. The CDR3 loop spans 20 amino acids. Three rounds of nested PCR, following a modified ARM-PCR protocol, produced the TCRbeta library. MiXCR was run by TCRdb on the multiplex PCR reads, yielding one entry per CDR3 protein. The table includes 120,000 or so distinct CDR3 sequences, about 66% detected once. This clonotype was detected only once. Antigen specificity is unknown. It is likely a read error, because the conserved phenylalanine at the end of the CDR3 is missing. The template was RNA from unsorted bulk tissue. The clonotype was recovered from a man aged 25-45 years with non-small cell lung cancer. The sample was lung tumor tissue. The V gene is TRBV6-2 or TRBV6-3, the J gene TRBJ2-1, with a tentative D call TRBD2 (6 bases). In DNA, the CDR3 is TGTGCCAGCAGTTACTCGGCGGGACGGGGCTACCTAAGCTCCTACTATGAGCAGTTCTCC. This encodes CASSYSAGRGYLSSYYEQFS.